What follows describes a single TCR beta chain. The specificity of this receptor is unknown. No base qualities exist here, and no much larger clone lies one base off it. This specimen comes from a study of blood T cell repertoires in COVID-19 (dated by TCRdb to 2019 to 2021). Concerning the study at large: The collaborator samples originated in the United States, Italy and Spain and spanned the acute and convalescent phases of COVID-19. The material from the prospective study consisted of cDNA or gDNA derived from T cells, B-cell-depleted T cells, or PBMCs. The dataset comprised deeply sampled blood TCRbeta repertoires from subjects exposed to, actively infected with, or recovered from COVID-19. The repertoires were made available in a free public database intended to serve as a resource for research on the immune response to SARS-CoV-2. Samples came from the ongoing ImmuneRACE study (first 160 participants) plus 1,254 subjects from 6 global collaborators. A de-identified subject ID, COVID-19 status, age in years and sex were almost always included in the sample metadata. Where available, HLA class I and class II types were obtained from metadata supplied by the sample provider rather than from assay-based typing.

Results the study describes overall, beyond this receptor: The amount of clinical and demographic metadata varied by source and participant and was provided uncurated.

A second Seattle source provided samples from volunteer blood donors who had recovered from COVID-19. The collaborating institutions used their own protocols to collect whole blood in K2EDTA tubes. Collaborator samples were shipped for TCRbeta analysis as frozen whole blood, isolated PBMCs, or DNA extracted from either sample type. The junction shows trimming of 10 bases on V and 5 bases on J, plus 17 bases between the germline ends. Per the germline V gene, SNHLY is the CDR1 and FYNNEI is the CDR2. The CDR3 runs 13 residues from the cysteine to the phenylalanine. Of all the DNA, just the CDR3 is kept, 39 bases in frame from base 1. The immunoSEQ Assay, a bias-controlled multiplex PCR, was used to amplify TCRbeta CDR3 regions from genomic DNA. On the study's bioinformatics: The number of nucleated cells in each sample was estimated by amplification of reference gene primers within the assay. To quantify the absolute abundance of each unique TCRbeta CDR3 rearrangement, sequence reads were collapsed and filtered. For each sample, productive Simpson clonality was calculated as the square root of Simpson's diversity index over productive rearrangements. TCRdb holds this immuneACCESS table with in-frame rearrangements only. Some clones are missing; in checked studies, unresolved V genes explain under half, and the rest has no known cause. The V and J calls and clone size were taken over from that table, and D and trimming were inferred from the DNA. The sample table records some 220,000 clones; approximately 90% of these occur just once. The ten largest clones capture 9.5% to 15% of the sample.

The source material was peripheral blood. This chain is built from TRBV2 and TRBJ1-2, with TRBD1 as a weak D call on 5 bases. The TCR sequence derives from a woman younger than 35 who had recovered from COVID-19. The sequenced DNA: TGTGCCACGGCTGGGGAGGGGAAATATGGCTACACCTTC. Its product reads: CATAGEGKYGYTF.